A single sample is the source of the 27 T cell receptor beta chains below, sequenced in a study of Tregs in tolerant kidney transplant recipients. Profiling relied on immunoSEQ multiplex PCR, and the TCRdb table lists in-frame clones only, not all of them. The sample has around 86,000 clones, roughly nine tenths seen once. The nonmyeloablative bone marrow transplants came from related graft donors, with transient mixed chimerism. The sample here was CD4+ T cells from blood (PBMCs), taken 24 months after the transplant. Receptor source: a human patient who received a combined kidney and bone marrow transplant. Some of these T cells may belong to the graft donor.

The genes are TRBV6-5 and TRBJ1-1; 9 bases agree with TRBD1. The CDR3 contains 12 residues. The germline CDR1 and CDR2 sequences are MNHEY and SVGAGI. V shed 5 bases and J 7 bases; nucleotides not matched to a gene: 2. The DNA for the CDR3 is TGTGCCAGCAGTAGGGGACAGGGTGAAGCTTTCTTT. It yields the protein CASSRGQGEAFF.

V is TRBV4-2 and J is TRBJ2-7, with 12 bases matching TRBD1. Per the germline V gene, CDR1 is LGHNA and CDR2 is YNFKEQ. This CDR3 has 19 residues. J was trimmed by 2 bases and V by 1 base; bases with no gene match: 12. Here the CDR3 DNA reads TGTGCCAGCAGCCAAGGGGTCCCGGGACAGGGGGCAGCGGCCTACGAGCAGTACTTC. Its protein product is CASSQGVPGQGAAAYEQYF.

This rearrangement joins TRBV7-2 to TRBJ2-1; tentatively, D is TRBD2 (7 bases). In germline, CDR1 is SGHTA, CDR2 FQGNSA. V lost 1 base to trimming and J lost 5 bases, with 9 bases between them. The CDR3 covers 14 residues. The chain's CDR3 is CASSLVGGHNEQFF. Here the CDR3 DNA reads TGTGCCAGCAGCTTAGTCGGGGGGCACAATGAGCAGTTCTTC.

V gene TRBV4-1 combines with J gene TRBJ2-2; TRBD2 aligns across 11 bases. The V and J ends lost 4 bases and 3 bases, in that order; junction bases with no gene match: 4. Germline V lookup: CDR1 MGHRA, CDR2 YSYEKL. This CDR3 contains 16 residues. The CDR3 protein is CASSRTSGRDTGELFF. The CDR3 nucleotides are TGCGCCAGCAGCCGAACTAGCGGGAGAGACACCGGGGAGCTGTTTTTT.

This clone was observed once. The rearrangement links TRBV30 to TRBJ1-2; the D gene is possibly TRBD1 (5 bases). Between the trimmed V and J ends, which lost 0 bases and 0 bases, there was a span of 8 bases. From germline, CDR1 is GTSNPN and CDR2 SVGIG (reference sequence). The CDR3 length is 14 residues. The CDR3 sequence is CAWSVKGSNYGYTF. The CDR3 nucleotides are TGTGCCTGGAGTGTAAAGGGGTCTAACTATGGCTACACCTTC.

This rearrangement joins TRBV28 to TRBJ1-1; TRBD1 is a possible D gene (5 bases). The V and J ends lost 2 bases and 0 bases respectively, with 10 bases between them. The CDR3 runs to 15 residues. CDR1 and CDR2 (germline): MDHEN, SYDVKM. The CDR3 reads CASSLLDSLNTEAFF. In DNA, the CDR3 is TGTGCCAGCAGTTTACTCGACAGTTTGAACACTGAAGCTTTCTTT.

As DNA, the CDR3 is TGTGCCAGCAGCGGGACAGGGGGTAGAGGGCAGTACTTC. It yields the protein CASSGTGGRGQYF. This chain connects TRBV11-3 to TRBJ2-7; 11 bases line up with TRBD1. Unmatched junction bases numbered 6, after V lost 5 bases and J lost 9 bases. The germline V gene has CDR1 SGHNT and CDR2 YENEEA. The CDR3 is made up of 13 amino acids.

The chain has TRBV30 and TRBJ1-4; maybe TRBD1 (5 bases). The germline gives CDR1 GTSNPN, CDR2 SVGIG (reference sequence). The CDR3 is 14 amino acids. Trimming left V 2 bases short and J 4 bases short, with 11 bases between. In DNA form, the CDR3 reads TGTGCCTGGAGTCCCGGGGGTATTAATGAAAAACTGTTTTTT. Its translation: CAWSPGGINEKLFF.

For the CDR3, the DNA is TGTGCCACCTCCCCTGACAGGGATTACGCGCAGTACTTC. Translating gives CATSPDRDYAQYF. The chain combines TRBV7-8 with TRBJ2-5, with TRBD1 identical over 7 bases. Trimming cost V 10 bases and J 11 bases; bases outside gene matches: 16. This CDR3 contains 13 residues. Germline V gene data show CDR1 as SGHVS and CDR2 as FQNEAQ.

The chain joins TRBV18 to TRBJ1-4, with D tentatively TRBD1 (5 bases). Germline V gene lookup returns CDR1 KGHSH and CDR2 LQKENI. V was cut by 4 bases and J by 7 bases, with 10 bases left in between. This CDR3 is 13 amino acids long. The CDR3 bases are TGTGCCAGCTCACGTGACAGCTTTGAAAAACTGTTTTTT. This codes for CASSRDSFEKLFF.

V usage is TRBV10-3 and J usage is TRBJ1-1, with D perhaps matching TRBD1 (6 bases). This CDR3 contains 16 residues. Germline assignment: CDR1 ENHRY and CDR2 SYGVKD. With 10 bases removed from V and 0 bases from J, the gap between germline ends came to 21 bases. The CDR3: CATRSRAGAVNTEAFF. The DNA for the CDR3 is TGTGCCACCAGATCACGGGCAGGGGCTGTGAACACTGAAGCTTTCTTT.

CDR3 in DNA: TGTGCCAGCAGCTCCATAGCGGGTTCGCCCTACGAGCAGTACTTC. Protein: CASSSIAGSPYEQYF. The chain has TRBV11-2 and TRBJ2-7, with TRBD2 matching over 7 bases. This CDR3 region has 15 residues. V shed 4 bases and J 2 bases; nucleotides not matched to a gene: 8. Germline V CDR1 and CDR2: SGHAT, FQNNGV.

About this clone itself: Other DNA sequences within the sample encode an identical CDR3. The J gene is TRBJ2-7, the V gene TRBV11-3, with D unresolved. The CDR3 runs to 13 residues. Between the trimmed V and J ends, which lost 1 base and 9 bases, there was a span of 13 bases. Looked up from germline, CDR1 is SGHNT and CDR2 is YENEEA. CDR3 sequence: CASSLVLQSRQYF. In nucleotides, the CDR3 is TGTGCCAGCAGCTTAGTGTTACAGTCAAGGCAGTACTTC.

V gene TRBV6-1 combines with J gene TRBJ2-3; 13 bases are a match to TRBD2. CDR1 MNHNS and CDR2 SASEGT come from the germline V gene. This CDR3 is 19 amino acids long. V dropped 0 bases and J dropped 5; count of bases not matched to a gene: 11. The CDR3 coding sequence is TGTGCCAGCAGTGAAGCTCTTACTAGCGGGAGGGCTGGTAGAGATACGCAGTATTTT. Protein: CASSEALTSGRAGRDTQYF.

This chain joins TRBV4-1 and TRBJ1-2, with D maybe TRBD1 (5 bases). The germline gives CDR1 MGHRA, CDR2 YSYEKL. V was cut by 8 bases and J by 7 bases, with 17 bases left in between. This CDR3 contains 13 residues. The CDR3 sequence: CASREVRGRGYTF. In nucleotides, the CDR3 is TGCGCCAGCCGAGAAGTTAGGGGCCGTGGCTACACCTTC.

The chain couples TRBV19 to TRBJ1-2; maybe TRBD1 (6 bases). Germline V CDR1 and CDR2: LNHDA, SQIVND (reference sequence). This CDR3 has 12 residues. The V gene lost 6 bases and the J gene lost 8 bases, with 13 bases spanning the gap. Here the CDR3 reads CASSPQGSGYTF. DNA for the CDR3: TGTGCCAGTAGCCCGCAGGGGAGCGGCTACACCTTC. The whole variable domain, remainder taken from reference TRBV19 and TRBJ1-2, is DGGITQSPKYLFRKEGQNVTLSCEQNLNHDAMYWYRQDPGQGLRLIYYSQIVNDFQKGDIAEGYSVSREKKESFPLTVTSAQKNPTAFYLCASSPQGSGYTFGSGTRLTVV.

The V and J genes are TRBV5-4 and TRBJ2-3; D is unresolved. The CDR3 has 14 residues. Germline-derived CDR1 and CDR2 are SGHNT and YYREEE (reference sequence). The germline V and J ends were trimmed by 5 bases and 0 bases, with 10 bases remaining between them. The CDR3: CASSASHSTDTQYF. DNA of the CDR3: TGTGCCAGCAGTGCCAGTCATAGCACAGATACGCAGTATTTT.

The chain has TRBV25-1 and TRBJ2-7, with D perhaps matching TRBD2 (6 bases). The CDR3 is 12 amino acids. Germline CDR1 and CDR2: MGHDK and SYGVNS. V lost 8 bases to trimming and J lost 5 bases, with 13 bases between them. The CDR3 reads CASGGWGDEQYF. Written as DNA, the CDR3 is TGTGCCAGCGGGGGGTGGGGGGACGAGCAGTACTTC.

The chain employs TRBV7-9 and TRBJ2-7; TRBD1 matches 9 bases. Losses at the gene ends were 5 bases for V and 2 bases for J; bases not matched to a gene: 16. Germline V gene data show CDR1 as SEHNR and CDR2 as FQNEAQ (reference sequence). The CDR3 runs 18 residues. As DNA, the CDR3 is TGTGCCAGCAGCCTTAGCAAAGGCTGGGACAGGGTTGCCTACGAGCAGTACTTC. Protein product: CASSLSKGWDRVAYEQYF.

This chain links TRBV5-6 with TRBJ1-2, with TRBD1 matching 10 bases. J gave up 4 bases and V 6 bases, and 9 bases lay outside the gene matches. This CDR3 contains 15 residues. The germline V gene encodes CDR1 SGHDT and CDR2 YYEEEE. The CDR3 DNA is TGTGCCAGCACCCTACGGGACAGGGGAGGCTATGGCTACACCTTC. Its translation is CASTLRDRGGYGYTF.

The count of this clone is one. The V call is TRBV27, the J call TRBJ2-7, with 7 bases lining up with TRBD1. In germline, CDR1 is MNHEY, CDR2 SMNVEV (reference sequence). The CDR3 sequence is 13 residues long. V trimming: 11 bases; J trimming: 3 bases; junction bases outside the gene matches: 10. The CDR3 region has the DNA TGTGCCCAGCCAAGGACAGGCGACTACGAGCAGTACTTC. As protein: CAQPRTGDYEQYF.

The rearrangement uses TRBV11-2 and TRBJ1-1, with D possibly being TRBD1 (6 bases). The V end lost 4 bases, the J end lost 5 bases, and 17 bases lay between the germline ends. Germline V gives CDR1 SGHAT, CDR2 FQNNGV. CDR3 size: 15 residues. CDR3 in amino acids: CASSSNSGVGTEAFF. In DNA form, the CDR3 reads TGTGCCAGCAGCTCGAATTCAGGGGTGGGGACTGAAGCTTTCTTT.

This clone appeared a single time. The gene calls are TRBV19 and TRBJ1-1; D remains ambiguous. The CDR3 is 11 amino acids. The germline gives CDR1 LNHDA, CDR2 SQIVND (reference sequence). V lost 6 bases and J lost 7, with 9 bases in between. The CDR3 is CASSKEVEAFF. The CDR3 DNA is TGTGCCAGTAGCAAGGAGGTTGAAGCTTTCTTT.

V is TRBV4-3 and J is TRBJ1-3; D unresolved. The CDR3 is made up of 13 amino acids. V lost 4 bases to trimming and J lost 4 bases, with 8 bases between them. Germline CDR1 is LGHNA and CDR2 is YSLEER. CDR3 residues: CASSPPGGNTIYF. The DNA for the CDR3 is TGCGCCAGCAGCCCTCCAGGCGGAAACACCATATATTTT.

The chain employs TRBV27 and TRBJ2-2; perhaps TRBD1 as D (5 bases). V was trimmed by 4 bases and J by 7 bases, leaving 16 bases between them. CDR3 size: 15 residues. CDR1 and CDR2 (germline): MNHEY, SMNVEV (reference sequence). The CDR3: CASSSSQGGIGELFF. The CDR3 nucleotides are TGTGCCAGCAGTTCCTCCCAGGGCGGTATCGGGGAGCTGTTTTTT.

V is TRBV9 and J is TRBJ2-5, with D hard to call. CDR3 length: 14 residues. V dropped 3 bases and J dropped 0 bases, with 9 bases sitting between them. CDR1 is SGDLS, CDR2 YYNGEE, per germline. DNA for the CDR3: TGTGCCAGCAGCGCCAAACAGTACCAAGAGACCCAGTACTTC. It encodes CASSAKQYQETQYF.

This chain joins TRBV5-1 and TRBJ1-2, with 8 bases lining up with TRBD1. CDR1 SGHRS and CDR2 YFSETQ come from the germline V gene. The CDR3 sequence is 14 residues long. Germline trimming cut 3 bases from V and 5 bases from J; bases unmatched to any gene: 6. The CDR3 bases are TGCGCCAGCAGCTCGCTAGGACAGGGATATGGCTACACCTTC. As protein: CASSSLGQGYGYTF.